This T cell receptor (beta chain) was found in a study of T cells in Graves' hyperthyroidism and ophthalmopathy. Turning to the study itself: At the time of initial diagnosis and before any treatment, peripheral blood was collected.

The table lists this clonotype with many counts. Template material for amplifying TCR beta CDR3 regions consisted of RNA transcripts. First-round RT-PCR with HTBI primers amplified the TCR CDR3 region. TCRdb used MiXCR to reprocess the multiplex PCR reads, holding one entry per CDR3 protein. The sample lists around 600,000 distinct CDR3 sequences, roughly 14% occurring once. Germline V gene data show CDR1 as DFQATT and CDR2 as SNEGSKA (reference sequence). Trimming cost V 6 bases and J 1 base, with 10 bases left between them. The CDR3 sequence is 13 residues long. This receptor was taken from a woman aged 45 to 65 with Graves' ophthalmopathy. Sequenced input: blood. The rearrangement uses TRBV20-1 and TRBJ1-5; possible D gene TRBD1, 6 bases. Here the CDR3 reads CSAKQGSNQPQHF. The CDR3 bases are TGCAGTGCCAAGCAGGGGAGCAATCAGCCCCAGCATTTT.